The T cell receptor (beta chain) described here comes from a study of blood T cell repertoires in COVID-19. Study-wide background: Samples taken during acute and convalescent COVID-19 were collected in the United States, Italy and Spain. Sources were T cells, B-cell-depleted T cells, or PBMCs; the material itself was cDNA or gDNA.

How the authors handled the data: Reference gene primer amplification gave estimated nucleated cell counts. Assay: immunoSEQ multiplex PCR; the TCRdb copy retains only in-frame clones and omits some. Clonal size and the V and J genes are those of that table, whereas D and trimming came from the DNA. The sample shows 100,000 to 110,000 clones, approximately 90% of them seen only once. The receptor comes from a man over 45 with active COVID-19. The material sequenced was peripheral blood.

The CDR3 loop is CASRRDRGTTEAFF. CDR3 coding DNA: TGTGCCAGCAGACGGGACAGGGGGACCACTGAAGCTTTCTTT. This sequence joins TRBV7-9 and TRBJ1-1; 11 nucleotides line up with TRBD1. With V trimmed by 6 bases and J by 4 bases, 4 bases remained unmatched. The CDR3 loop spans 14 amino acids. Germline V gives CDR1 SEHNR, CDR2 FQNEAQ (reference sequence).